Listed below are T cell receptor beta chains from one sample, sequenced in a study of blood T cell repertoires in COVID-19. Libraries were prepared by immunoSEQ multiplex PCR; TCRdb keeps only in-frame clonotypes and omits some of them. The sample records over 95,000 clones, around nine tenths being singletons. Sequenced material: peripheral blood. The origin of the receptors is a woman between 70 and 85 years old who had recovered from COVID-19. Both conserved end residues are part of each CDR3. D genes are given only for firm matches. The size entry is marked missing in some rows and otherwise reads once, few, many or a size class.

cdr3_nt: TGTGCCAGCAGCTTCGGGGACAGGGACACCGGGGAGCTGTTTTTT
cdr3_aa: CASSFGDRDTGELFF
v_call: TRBV7-9
d_call: TRBD1
clone_size: NA
j_call: TRBJ2-2
cdr3_length: 15

cdr3_nt: TGTGCCAGCAGTTTATCTTCCCGGACCCAGTACTTC
cdr3_aa: CASSLSSRTQYF
v_call: TRBV28
d_call: NA
clone_size: NA
j_call: TRBJ2-5
cdr3_length: 12

cdr3_nt: TGTGCCAGCAGCCGGACTAGCGGGGGGGCAGGAGATACGCAGTATTTT
cdr3_aa: CASSRTSGGAGDTQYF
v_call: TRBV6-2/TRBV6-3
d_call: TRBD2
clone_size: NA
j_call: TRBJ2-3
cdr3_length: 16

cdr3_nt: TGTGCCAGCTCGTCCCTTCGAGTAGACTCCTACAATGAGCAGTTCTTC
cdr3_aa: CASSSLRVDSYNEQFF
v_call: TRBV18
d_call: NA
clone_size: NA
j_call: TRBJ2-1
cdr3_length: 16

cdr3_nt: TGTGCCAGCAGCTCGGCCCTTCGGGACTATGGCTACACCTTC
cdr3_aa: CASSSALRDYGYTF
v_call: TRBV7-9
d_call: NA
clone_size: once
j_call: TRBJ1-2
cdr3_length: 14

cdr3_nt: TGTGCCAGCAGCCGAGACACGCAGCGGGGTTCCACCGGGGAGCTGTTTTTT
cdr3_aa: CASSRDTQRGSTGELFF
v_call: TRBV7-3
d_call: TRBD2
clone_size: NA
j_call: TRBJ2-2
cdr3_length: 17

cdr3_nt: TGTGCCAGCTCACCACCTCCTGGCGGGGCGGGGAATGAGCAGTTCTTC
cdr3_aa: CASSPPPGGAGNEQFF
v_call: TRBV18
d_call: NA
clone_size: few
j_call: TRBJ2-1
cdr3_length: 16

cdr3_nt: TGTGCCAGCAGTCCAGGAGAGACCCAGTACTTC
cdr3_aa: CASSPGETQYF
v_call: TRBV12-3/TRBV12-4
d_call: NA
clone_size: NA
j_call: TRBJ2-5
cdr3_length: 11

cdr3_nt: TGCGCCAGCAGCTGGGGCGGGGGGGATTACAATGAGCAGTTCTTC
cdr3_aa: CASSWGGGDYNEQFF
v_call: TRBV5-1
d_call: TRBD2
clone_size: NA
j_call: TRBJ2-1
cdr3_length: 15

cdr3_nt: TGTGCCAGCAGTTTACCCACACCAGATACGCAGTATTTT
cdr3_aa: CASSLPTPDTQYF
v_call: TRBV28
d_call: NA
clone_size: NA
j_call: TRBJ2-3
cdr3_length: 13

cdr3_nt: TGTGCCAGCAGCCCAACATGGGCGAGCAATCAGCCCCAGCATTTT
cdr3_aa: CASSPTWASNQPQHF
v_call: TRBV9
d_call: NA
clone_size: NA
j_call: TRBJ1-5
cdr3_length: 15

cdr3_nt: TGCGCCAGCAGCTTGGAGGTAGCGGGGCCCTACGAGCAGTACTTC
cdr3_aa: CASSLEVAGPYEQYF
v_call: TRBV5-1
d_call: TRBD2
clone_size: NA
j_call: TRBJ2-7
cdr3_length: 15

cdr3_nt: TGTGCCAGCAGCATCGGCGTGACTAGCGGGAGGGATGAGCAGTTCTTC
cdr3_aa: CASSIGVTSGRDEQFF
v_call: TRBV9
d_call: TRBD2
clone_size: once
j_call: TRBJ2-1
cdr3_length: 16

cdr3_nt: TGTGCCAGCAGCCAAGTCGAAGGACAGGCCGGCGAGCAGTACTTC
cdr3_aa: CASSQVEGQAGEQYF
v_call: TRBV4-2
d_call: TRBD1
clone_size: NA
j_call: TRBJ2-7
cdr3_length: 15

cdr3_nt: TGTGCCAGCGGATGGCCGGGACACCGTAAAGCTAACTATGGCTACACCTTC
cdr3_aa: CASGWPGHRKANYGYTF
v_call: TRBV2
d_call: NA
clone_size: NA
j_call: TRBJ1-2
cdr3_length: 17

cdr3_nt: TGCAGCGTTGATTCTCGCGGCACAGATACGCAGTATTTT
cdr3_aa: CSVDSRGTDTQYF
v_call: TRBV29-1
d_call: NA
clone_size: NA
j_call: TRBJ2-3
cdr3_length: 13

cdr3_nt: TGTGCCAGCAGACGGGACAGGGTATTCGGGGAGCTGTTTTTT
cdr3_aa: CASRRDRVFGELFF
v_call: TRBV7-2
d_call: TRBD1
clone_size: NA
j_call: TRBJ2-2
cdr3_length: 14

cdr3_nt: TGTGCCTGGACCTTGACAGGGGAGACCCAGTACTTC
cdr3_aa: CAWTLTGETQYF
v_call: TRBV30
d_call: TRBD1
clone_size: NA
j_call: TRBJ2-5
cdr3_length: 12

cdr3_nt: TGCGCCAGCAGCCAAGAGGCAGGGACTAGCGGGAGGCCCACAGATACGCAGTATTTT
cdr3_aa: CASSQEAGTSGRPTDTQYF
v_call: TRBV4-3
d_call: TRBD2
clone_size: NA
j_call: TRBJ2-3
cdr3_length: 19

cdr3_nt: TGTGCCAGCTGGGACTCCTACTCCTACAATGAGCAGTTCTTC
cdr3_aa: CASWDSYSYNEQFF
v_call: TRBV3-1/TRBV3-2
d_call: NA
clone_size: NA
j_call: TRBJ2-1
cdr3_length: 14

cdr3_nt: TGTGCCAGCAGTCTCTCCTACAATGAGCAGTTCTTC
cdr3_aa: CASSLSYNEQFF
v_call: TRBV28
d_call: NA
clone_size: NA
j_call: TRBJ2-1
cdr3_length: 12

cdr3_nt: TGCGCCAGCAGCCAAGAAGGTAACAGGAGGGATCAGCCCCAGCATTTT
cdr3_aa: CASSQEGNRRDQPQHF
v_call: TRBV4-3
d_call: NA
clone_size: NA
j_call: TRBJ1-5
cdr3_length: 16

cdr3_nt: TGTGCCTTGGGGACTCGAGCGAGCTATGGCTACACCTTC
cdr3_aa: CALGTRASYGYTF
v_call: TRBV30
d_call: NA
clone_size: NA
j_call: TRBJ1-2
cdr3_length: 13

cdr3_nt: TGTGCCAGCAGCCAAGATCTAGCGGGGGGGCCGACCTACAATGAGCAGTTCTTC
cdr3_aa: CASSQDLAGGPTYNEQFF
v_call: TRBV4-2
d_call: TRBD2
clone_size: NA
j_call: TRBJ2-1
cdr3_length: 18

cdr3_nt: TGCGCCAGCAGCCAAGTGACGCGGCGGGGCACCGGGGAGCTGTTTTTT
cdr3_aa: CASSQVTRRGTGELFF
v_call: TRBV4-3
d_call: NA
clone_size: NA
j_call: TRBJ2-2
cdr3_length: 16

cdr3_nt: TGCGCCAGCAGCGCCTCACGACAGAAGGACTACAATGAGCAGTTCTTC
cdr3_aa: CASSASRQKDYNEQFF
v_call: TRBV5-1
d_call: NA
clone_size: NA
j_call: TRBJ2-1
cdr3_length: 16

cdr3_nt: TGTGCCAGCTCACCCCAGGGTCTTGGCAATGAGCAGTTCTTC
cdr3_aa: CASSPQGLGNEQFF
v_call: TRBV18
d_call: NA
clone_size: NA
j_call: TRBJ2-1
cdr3_length: 14

cdr3_nt: TGTGCCAGCAGCCCGGGACTGCCGTCCTACAATGAGCAGTTCTTC
cdr3_aa: CASSPGLPSYNEQFF
v_call: TRBV5-4
d_call: NA
clone_size: NA
j_call: TRBJ2-1
cdr3_length: 15

cdr3_nt: TGTGCCAGCAGCCGACCGGGACAGGGTTGGTATGGCTACACCTTC
cdr3_aa: CASSRPGQGWYGYTF
v_call: TRBV14
d_call: TRBD1
clone_size: NA
j_call: TRBJ1-2
cdr3_length: 15

cdr3_nt: TGCAGCATCCTTTTCGCAAGCGGGGCAGGAAACACCATATATTTT
cdr3_aa: CSILFASGAGNTIYF
v_call: TRBV29-1
d_call: NA
clone_size: NA
j_call: TRBJ1-3
cdr3_length: 15

cdr3_nt: TGTGCCAGCAGTCACAGGGGTGAGGGCGAGCAGTACTTC
cdr3_aa: CASSHRGEGEQYF
v_call: TRBV6-6
d_call: TRBD1
clone_size: once
j_call: TRBJ2-7
cdr3_length: 13

cdr3_nt: TGTGCCAGCACTGTAGCGGGAGCAGGGGATACGCAGTATTTT
cdr3_aa: CASTVAGAGDTQYF
v_call: TRBV11-2
d_call: TRBD2
clone_size: NA
j_call: TRBJ2-3
cdr3_length: 14

cdr3_nt: TGTGCCAGCAGCGTAGCCGGGACAGGGGCCTACGAGCAGTACTTC
cdr3_aa: CASSVAGTGAYEQYF
v_call: TRBV9
d_call: TRBD1
clone_size: NA
j_call: TRBJ2-7
cdr3_length: 15

cdr3_nt: TGTGCCATCAGTGAGTATGGGGGGATGAACACTGAAGCTTTCTTT
cdr3_aa: CAISEYGGMNTEAFF
v_call: TRBV10-3
d_call: NA
clone_size: NA
j_call: TRBJ1-1
cdr3_length: 15

cdr3_nt: TGTGCCAGCAGCTTAGCGGGAGGGCCGGTACACAATGAGCAGTTCTTC
cdr3_aa: CASSLAGGPVHNEQFF
v_call: TRBV7-3
d_call: TRBD2
clone_size: once
j_call: TRBJ2-1
cdr3_length: 16

cdr3_nt: TGTGCCAGCAGCCGACAGGGGTATGGGTCCTACAATGAGCAGTTCTTC
cdr3_aa: CASSRQGYGSYNEQFF
v_call: TRBV7-3
d_call: TRBD1
clone_size: NA
j_call: TRBJ2-1
cdr3_length: 16

cdr3_nt: TGTGCCAGCAGTTACTGGTCAGGGGGCGGTCAGCCCCAGCATTTT
cdr3_aa: CASSYWSGGGQPQHF
v_call: TRBV6-2/TRBV6-3
d_call: TRBD1
clone_size: NA
j_call: TRBJ1-5
cdr3_length: 15

cdr3_nt: TGTGCCAGCGACGCGAGTAGGCAGGGGGTGGAGGGGGCTTTCTTT
cdr3_aa: CASDASRQGVEGAFF
v_call: TRBV28
d_call: TRBD1
clone_size: NA
j_call: TRBJ1-1
cdr3_length: 15

cdr3_nt: TGTGCCAGCACTACACAGGCTACGCAGTATTTT
cdr3_aa: CASTTQATQYF
v_call: TRBV2
d_call: NA
clone_size: NA
j_call: TRBJ2-3
cdr3_length: 11

cdr3_nt: TGTGCCAGCAGCTTAATAGCGGGGAGCTCCTACAATGAGCAGTTCTTC
cdr3_aa: CASSLIAGSSYNEQFF
v_call: TRBV7-2
d_call: TRBD2
clone_size: NA
j_call: TRBJ2-1
cdr3_length: 16

cdr3_nt: TGTGCCAGCAGTTACTCGTACAGGAAGGGAGAGACCCAGTACTTC
cdr3_aa: CASSYSYRKGETQYF
v_call: TRBV6-2/TRBV6-3
d_call: NA
clone_size: NA
j_call: TRBJ2-5
cdr3_length: 15

cdr3_nt: TGTGCCAGCAGCTCCATGGATGCAGGGAATGAAAAACTGTTTTTT
cdr3_aa: CASSSMDAGNEKLFF
v_call: TRBV28
d_call: NA
clone_size: few
j_call: TRBJ1-4
cdr3_length: 15

cdr3_nt: TGTGCCAGCAGTTTTGAGAGCAATGAAAAACTGTTTTTT
cdr3_aa: CASSFESNEKLFF
v_call: TRBV12-3/TRBV12-4
d_call: NA
clone_size: NA
j_call: TRBJ1-4
cdr3_length: 13

cdr3_nt: TGTGCCAGCAGAGATAGGGGCTATGGCTACACCTTC
cdr3_aa: CASRDRGYGYTF
v_call: TRBV28
d_call: NA
clone_size: NA
j_call: TRBJ1-2
cdr3_length: 12